This entry is about one T cell receptor beta chain. Antigen: not known. This specimen belongs to a study of identical twins. General study findings and limits: The degree of excess twin sharing was weaker in beta out-of-frame sequences. Researchers caution that invariant MAIT and iNKT cells could partly confound zero-insertion analyses.

TCRdb reanalysed the 5' RACE reads using MiXCR and keeps one entry per CDR3 protein. The sample consists of roughly 770,000 distinct CDR3 sequences, approximately 18% of them appearing once. There are 12 residues in the CDR3. V lost 7 bases and J 9 bases, leaving 15 bases between the germline ends. The germline V gene has CDR1 SGHAT and CDR2 FQNNGV. These data also featured in a second study, about T cells expressing NK-cell markers.

The sample taken for sequencing was PBMCs. The J gene is TRBJ2-5, the V gene TRBV11-2; D may be TRBD2 (6 bases). The receptor comes from a woman between 18 and 29 years old in good health. The CDR3 DNA follows: TGTGCCAGCACCTCACCTGGCGGGGCCCAGTACTTC. It is translated as CASTSPGGAQYF.